This is a list of T cell receptor beta chains from one sample in a study of T-cell reconstitution after alpha-beta-depleted transplantation in children. One entry per CDR3 protein results from TCRdb running MiXCR on the PCR reads. Of about 980,000 distinct CDR3 sequences detected, 25% to 30% appear once; the ten largest clones hold around 30%. The sequencing used PBMCs, mostly from graft donor cells, collected 360 days after TCRalphabeta/CD19-depleted stem cell transplant. These TCRs come from a boy less than two years old who had a stem cell transplant for SCID, so the T cells may come from the graft donor. Both conserved end residues are part of each CDR3.

j_gene,v_gene,CDR3aa
TRBJ2-7,TRBV15,CATSRLDRNYEQYF
TRBJ1-5,TRBV4-3,CASSQGQGARPQHF
TRBJ2-2,TRBV12-3/TRBV12-4,CASQGMRNTGELFF
TRBJ1-1,TRBV12-5,CASGLGLQRGQAHTEAFF
TRBJ2-1,TRBV28,CASSLWDRGYNEQFF
TRBJ2-1,TRBV15,CATSPLEAREGYTGQFF
TRBJ2-1,TRBV20-1,CSATRDYAYNEQFF
TRBJ2-3,TRBV5-1,CASSLPAAGTQYF
TRBJ2-4,TRBV5-5,CASSLGRIAKNIQYF
TRBJ2-1,TRBV7-8,CASSLGLAGAYSSYNEQFF
TRBJ1-2,TRBV24-1,CATRRQDSAGCGYTF
TRBJ2-1,TRBV12-3/TRBV12-4,CASRLGQANEQFF
TRBJ2-2,TRBV13,CASSFWVRAGELFF
TRBJ2-1,TRBV18,CASSPPGTSGNNEQFF
TRBJ2-1,TRBV3-1,CASSQERPGGPSRNEQFF
TRBJ2-1,TRBV4-1,CASSQDQQGLTGEQFF
TRBJ2-5,TRBV5-1,CASRPSGGKETQYF
TRBJ1-1,TRBV7-2,CASNPQNGIFPNTEAFF
TRBJ2-7,TRBV27,CASSLGPGQPFIYEQYF
TRBJ1-1,TRBV20-1,CSAPTQGVAFF
TRBJ2-2,TRBV6-5,CASSYFQGGGTGELFF
TRBJ2-5,TRBV3-1,CASSPEWGTQETQYF
TRBJ2-1,TRBV7-3,CASSLRRGLGDEQFF
TRBJ1-2,TRBV6-5,CASSYSDRGPGYGYTF
TRBJ1-5,TRBV4-2,CASSHPYRTGAGQPQHF
TRBJ1-2,TRBV2,CASSDAAGQRDGYTF
TRBJ2-7,TRBV14,CASSQFRETYEQYF
TRBJ1-2,TRBV6-5,CASSYSVLYGYTF
TRBJ2-3,TRBV10-2,CASGKGGDFTDTQYF
TRBJ2-2,TRBV4-1,CASSQVHGIGELFF
TRBJ1-1,TRBV9,CASSVAPGVGTEAFF
TRBJ2-1,TRBV29-1,CSVEYPGTYNEQFF
TRBJ2-5,TRBV5-1,CASSWRGQGFQETQYF
TRBJ2-5,TRBV12-3/TRBV12-4,CASRGAETQYF